The 31 T cell receptor beta chains given below trace back to one sample, sequenced in a study of read filtering for tumor transcriptome and immune sequencing. Molecular barcoded adaptors covering alpha/delta and beta/gamma chains were used on approximately 400 ng RNA. TCRdb called the reads again in MiXCR, with one record for every CDR3 protein. Of tens of thousands of distinct CDR3 sequences listed, around 21% are singletons. The sequencing sample was made of a population of CD138-negative cells sorted from bone marrow. All receptors derive from a donor aged 40 or over with multiple myeloma.

For this clonotype: A much bigger clone sits one base away, suggesting this may be a read error. The rearrangement uses TRBV7-7 and TRBJ2-5, with D possibly matching TRBD1 (7 bases). CDR3 length: 14 residues. Looked up from germline, CDR1 is SSHAT and CDR2 is FNYEAQ (reference sequence). Here the CDR3 DNA reads TGTGCTAGCGGCCTAAATGCAGGGGGGGAGACCCAGTACTTC. Translation gives CASGLNAGGETQYF.

The table lists this clonotype with many counts. The chain uses TRBV14 and TRBJ2-7; TRBD1 aligns across 10 bases. The CDR3 spans 16 residues. V shed 3 bases, J shed 2 bases, and the junction held 7 bases outside the gene matches. Germline lookup yields CDR1 SGHDN and CDR2 FVKESK. CDR3 amino acids: CASSQTPGQGTYEQYF. The CDR3 DNA is TGTGCCAGCAGCCAGACTCCGGGACAGGGGACCTACGAGCAGTACTTC.

The chain combines TRBV11-2 with TRBJ2-1; 8 nucleotides line up with TRBD1. Germline-derived CDR1 and CDR2 are SGHAT and FQNNGV. V shed 5 bases and J 8 bases; nucleotides not matched to a gene: 8. The CDR3 is 14 amino acids. This CDR3 reads CASSIISGGHEQFF. For the CDR3, the DNA is TGTGCCAGCAGCATAATATCAGGGGGCCATGAGCAGTTCTTC.

As for this clonotype: This may arise from a read error, as a much more abundant clone is one base away. The chain uses TRBV4-2 and TRBJ1-1; D is unclear. The CDR3 consists of 13 residues. The germline V gene encodes CDR1 LGHNA and CDR2 YNFKEQ. CDR3 DNA: TGCGCCGGCAGCCAAGATAGAAGGCGGCAAGCTTTCTTT. Amino acids: CAGSQDRRRQAFF.

At least ten counts were recorded for this clonotype. The chain links TRBV18 to TRBJ2-7; TRBD2 agrees at 12 bases. The CDR3 has 15 residues. With V trimmed by 8 bases and J by 3 bases, 8 bases remained unmatched. CDR1 is KGHSH and CDR2 is LQKENI in the germline V gene. The CDR3 DNA sequence: TGTGCCAGCACCCGACTAGCGGGGGTATACTACGAGCAGTACTTC. Its protein is CASTRLAGVYYEQYF.

This clonotype was seen a single time. V gene TRBV11-2 combines with J gene TRBJ2-1; TRBD2 aligns across 11 bases. The CDR3 covers 17 residues. Trimming cost V 0 bases and J 11 bases; bases outside gene matches: 12. Germline V CDR1 and CDR2: SGHAT, FQNNGV. The CDR3 nucleotides are TGTGCCAGCAGCTTAGAAGGTGGTCTAGCGGGGGGCAACAAGCAGTTCTTC. Translating it yields CASSLEGGLAGGNKQFF.

In this sample, this clonotype turned up many times. The V and J genes are TRBV12-3 or TRBV12-4 and TRBJ2-1, with 7 bases identical to TRBD2. Unmatched junction bases numbered 10, after V lost 0 bases and J lost 8 bases. The CDR3 is 16 amino acids. The CDR3 protein is CASSLAGGIVSDEQFF. The CDR3 coding sequence is TGTGCCAGCAGTTTAGCGGGGGGGATTGTTTCGGATGAGCAGTTCTTC.

The chain links TRBV10-1 to TRBJ2-1; a weak D match, TRBD1 (7 bases). The CDR3 sequence is 18 residues long. The germline CDR1 and CDR2 sequences are WNHNN and SYGVQD (reference sequence). Trimming removed 5 bases from V and 6 bases from J, with 26 bases in between. In DNA form, the CDR3 reads TGCGCCAGCAGTCCGGGGCAGGGGGTACGGGGGTCCCCCAATGAGCAGTTCTTC. This gives the protein CASSPGQGVRGSPNEQFF.

Note on this clonotype: Likely a read error: the CDR3 ends without its conserved phenylalanine or tryptophan. The V call is TRBV20-1, the J call TRBJ2-3; 7 bases agree with TRBD2. CDR1 and CDR2 (germline): DFQATT, SNEGSKA (reference sequence). CDR3 size: 15 residues. Written as DNA, the CDR3 is TGCAGTGCCCAGACCAACTCGACTAGCACGGATACGCAGTATTCT. This codes for CSAQTNSTSTDTQYS.

On this clonotype itself: The conserved final phenylalanine or tryptophan is absent from the CDR3, which likely points to a read error. This chain uses TRBV18 with TRBJ1-1; 7 bases agree with TRBD1. The CDR3 spans 16 residues. From germline, CDR1 is KGHSH and CDR2 LQKENI. J lost 4 bases, V lost 2 bases, and 10 bases had no gene match. CDR3 in amino acids: CASSPRGGEGATEAFL. The CDR3 bases are TGTGCCAGCTCACCAAGAGGTGGCGAGGGGGCCACTGAAGCTTTCCTT.

This clonotype was recorded at least ten times. The gene calls are TRBV6-1 and TRBJ1-2, with a tentative D call TRBD1 (5 bases). This CDR3 is built from 14 residues. Germline V gene sequence: CDR1 MNHNS, CDR2 SASEGT. The V gene lost 0 bases and the J gene lost 4 bases, with 9 bases spanning the gap. The DNA for the CDR3 is TGTGCCAGCAGTGAAGCAGGGGTTGGCTATGGCTACACCTTC. Protein sequence: CASSEAGVGYGYTF.

This clonotype was picked up many times. The rearrangement joins TRBV28 to TRBJ2-5, with TRBD1 identical over 7 bases. J lost 1 base, V lost 5 bases, and 4 bases had no gene match. The CDR3 is 14 residues long. CDR1 and CDR2 from the germline V gene are MDHEN and SYDVKM. As DNA, the CDR3 is TGTGCCAGCAGTACGGGGACAGTCCAAGAGACCCAGTACTTC. This sequence encodes CASSTGTVQETQYF.

This clonotype was seen at least ten times. A read error may account for a junction end that differs from germline. The chain couples TRBV7-8 to TRBJ2-7, with D unresolved. The CDR3 has 12 residues. Germline V gives CDR1 SGHVS, CDR2 FQNEAQ. CDR3 protein: CASSLPDVPSAF. The CDR3 DNA follows: TGTGCCAGCAGCTTACCGGATGTGCCCTCAGCCTTC. Looking up the rest from reference TRBV7-8 and TRBJ2-7 gives the full variable domain: GAGVSQSPRYKVAKRGQDVALRCDPISGHVSLFWYQQALGQGPEFLTYFQNEAQLDKSGLPSDRFFAERPEGSVSTLKIQRTQQEDSAVYLCASSLPDVPSAFGPGTRLTVT.

Worth noting for this clonotype: With a far larger clone one base away, a read error is the likely cause. V is TRBV11-1 and J is TRBJ2-7, with no clear D. Trimming shortened V by 5 bases and J by 3 bases, and 11 bases separated the two germline ends. The CDR3 loop spans 13 amino acids. Per germline, CDR1 SGHAT and CDR2 FQDESV (reference sequence). The CDR3 DNA follows: TGTGCCAGCAGCCTGACATACAGCTACGAGCAGTACTTC. Translation: CASSLTYSYEQYF.

V and J are TRBV12-3 or TRBV12-4 and TRBJ2-2, with D possibly TRBD2 on 6 matching bases. The CDR3 is 14 amino acids. V shed 5 bases and J shed 6 bases, with 13 bases lying between them. Written as DNA, the CDR3 is TGTGCCAGCAGTCCCGTGAGACTAGCCGGGGAGCTGTTTTTT. It encodes CASSPVRLAGELFF.

Remarks on this clonotype: Given a far larger clone just one base away, this is likely a sequencing read error. The gene calls are TRBV6-5 and TRBJ2-1; D is unresolved. CDR3 size: 16 residues. Germline V CDR1 and CDR2: MNHEY, SVGAGI. The chain's CDR3 is CASSSRLGSSCNEQFF. The CDR3 DNA follows: TGTGCCAGCAGTTCAAGACTGGGCAGCTCCTGCAATGAGCAGTTCTTC.

The sample holds many counts of this clonotype. The chain combines TRBV24-1 with TRBJ2-1; 7 bases align to TRBD2. Germline-derived CDR1 and CDR2 are KGHDR and SFDVKD. Unmatched junction bases numbered 4, after V lost 5 bases and J lost 7 bases. This CDR3 comprises 13 residues. CDR3 residues: CATSASGINEQFF. CDR3 nucleotide sequence: TGTGCCACCAGTGCCAGCGGGATAAATGAGCAGTTCTTC.

The sample holds a few counts of this clonotype. This sequence joins TRBV5-1 and TRBJ2-5, with 7 bases identical to TRBD2. The CDR3 runs to 16 residues. CDR1 SGHRS and CDR2 YFSETQ come from the germline V gene. J was trimmed by 1 base and V by 8 bases; bases with no gene match: 14. The chain's CDR3 is CASHPGGSGGQETQYF. As DNA, the CDR3 is TGCGCCAGTCACCCGGGAGGCAGCGGAGGCCAAGAGACCCAGTACTTC. The variable domain in full, completed from reference TRBV5-1 and TRBJ2-5, reads KAGVTQTPRYLIKTRGQQVTLSCSPISGHRSVSWYQQTPGQGLQFLFEYFSETQRNKGNFPGRFSGRQFSNSRSEMNVSTLELGDSALYLCASHPGGSGGQETQYFGPGTRLLVL.

In this sample, this clonotype turned up a few times. The chain links TRBV10-3 to TRBJ2-2; unclear D gene. Germline V gene sequence: CDR1 ENHRY, CDR2 SYGVKD. The V end lost 2 bases, the J end lost 0 bases, and 10 bases lay between the germline ends. The CDR3 has 16 residues. CDR3 residues: CAISERNSANTGELFF. For the CDR3, the DNA is TGTGCCATCAGTGAGCGTAACAGCGCGAACACCGGGGAGCTGTTTTTT.

There are many counts of this clonotype. J is TRBJ2-3 and V is TRBV10-1; no reliable D call. The CDR3 loop spans 14 amino acids. Trimming cost V 8 bases and J 4 bases, with 16 bases left between them. Germline CDR1 WNHNN, CDR2 SYGVQD (reference sequence). The CDR3 nucleotides read TGCGCCAGCGGCGACGCCGGGCACTCAGATACGCAGTATTTT. It is translated as CASGDAGHSDTQYF.

This clonotype was observed a few times. The CDR3 ends on some other residue instead of the conserved phenylalanine or tryptophan, so this is likely a read error. The DNA is left out, because the CDR3 cannot be placed on it with certainty; the CDR3 is given as TCRdb lists it. This chain links TRBV21-1 with TRBJ1-5. TRBV21-1 is a known pseudogene. Counting both end residues, the CDR3 totals 15 amino acids. The CDR3 protein is CASSKGTESNQPQHL.

This clonotype has a count of ten or more. The chain carries TRBV20-1 and TRBJ2-3; D assignment may be TRBD1 or TRBD2 (7 bases each). The CDR3 extends over 14 amino acids. Germline V gives CDR1 DFQATT, CDR2 SNEGSKA (reference sequence). Trimming stripped 6 bases from V and 5 bases from J, with 18 bases between. This chain's CDR3 is CSAYPGGAGDTQYF. Here the CDR3 DNA reads TGCAGTGCCTACCCAGGGGGGGCAGGAGATACGCAGTATTTT.

The V gene is TRBV19, the J gene TRBJ2-2, with D possibly matching TRBD2 (5 bases). The CDR3 totals 14 residues. Germline V gene sequence: CDR1 LNHDA, CDR2 SQIVND (reference sequence). Trimming pared 7 bases from V and 6 bases from J, leaving 15 bases between. CDR3 sequence: CASIQSGFAGELFF. As DNA, the CDR3 is TGTGCCAGTATTCAATCGGGGTTCGCCGGGGAGCTGTTTTTT.

This clonotype was detected ten times or more. The chain carries TRBV7-9 and TRBJ2-3; no definite D call. Germline CDR1 is SEHNR and CDR2 is FQNEAQ (reference sequence). This CDR3 is built from 14 residues. CDR3 protein: CAIPHPSRTDTQYF. The CDR3 DNA follows: TGTGCAATACCGCATCCATCACGCACAGATACGCAGTATTTT.

At least ten counts were recorded for this clonotype. The chain is built from TRBV7-3 and TRBJ1-1; a possible D gene is TRBD1 (6 bases). Germline CDR1 is SGHTA and CDR2 is FQGTGA. CDR3 length: 14 amino acids. Between the trimmed V and J ends, which lost 4 bases and 1 base, there was a span of 10 bases. The CDR3, as DNA: TGTGCCAGCAGCTCGGACAGCGGGAACACTGAAGCTTTCTTT. It is translated as CASSSDSGNTEAFF.

The chain is built from TRBV20-1 and TRBJ1-2, with unresolved D. The CDR3 extends over 12 amino acids. The germline V gene encodes CDR1 DFQATT and CDR2 SNEGSKA (reference sequence). V lost 0 bases and J 3 bases, leaving 5 bases between the germline ends. This CDR3 reads CSAREPDYGYTF. As DNA, the CDR3 is TGCAGTGCTAGAGAGCCGGACTATGGCTACACCTTC.

On this clonotype: This sequence may be a read error, since a much larger clone differs from it by one base. The conserved final phenylalanine or tryptophan is absent from the CDR3, which likely points to a read error. V is TRBV27 and J is TRBJ1-1, with a possible D match to TRBD1 (5 bases). This CDR3 has 12 amino acids. Per the germline V gene, CDR1 is MNHEY and CDR2 is SMNVEV (reference sequence). Trimming removed 6 bases from V and 9 bases from J, with 14 bases in between. The CDR3 here is CASRRLQGKAFI. CDR3 nucleotides: TGTGCCAGCAGGAGGCTCCAGGGAAAAGCTTTCATT.

This clonotype was observed a handful of times. The genes are TRBV3-1 and TRBJ2-1, with 7 bases matching TRBD1. The CDR3 is 15 amino acids. The J segment lost 4 bases and the V segment lost 4 bases, leaving 7 bases of the junction unmatched. Looked up from germline, CDR1 is LGHDT and CDR2 is YNNKEL (reference sequence). Written as DNA, the CDR3 is TGTGCCAGCAGCCTCTCGGGGACAGCGTACAATGAGCAGTTCTTC. It translates to CASSLSGTAYNEQFF.

This clonotype was seen only a few times. The J gene is TRBJ1-1, the V gene TRBV15, with D possibly being TRBD1 (5 bases). Trimming pared 5 bases from V and 7 bases from J, leaving 14 bases between. The CDR3 runs to 13 residues. In germline, CDR1 is LNHNV, CDR2 YYDKDF (reference sequence). The CDR3 region has the DNA TGTGCCACCAGCCGGGACGGTATTGATGAAGCTTTCTTT. This codes for CATSRDGIDEAFF.

This clonotype was observed a handful of times. The CDR3 region has the DNA TGTGCCAGCAGTCTCGACAGAAACAATGAGCAGTTCTTC. It translates to CASSLDRNNEQFF. The chain is built from TRBV28 and TRBJ2-1; D perhaps matches TRBD1 (5 bases). Trimming cost V 5 bases and J 5 bases, with 10 bases left between them. The germline CDR1 and CDR2 sequences are MDHEN and SYDVKM. CDR3 length equals 13 residues.

This clonotype was recorded many times. The V and J genes are TRBV7-3 and TRBJ2-1; 10 bases match TRBD2. The CDR3 consists of 16 residues. From germline, CDR1 is SGHTA and CDR2 FQGTGA. J was trimmed by 4 bases and V by 5 bases; bases with no gene match: 8. The CDR3 region has the DNA TGTGCCAGCAGCCCGCATACTAGCGGGGCGTACAATGAGCAGTTCTTC. It translates to CASSPHTSGAYNEQFF.